One and the same sample provided the 32 T cell receptor gamma chains below, sequenced in a study of Vδ1+ human thymocytes. Study outcomes and limitations: In the thymus, TRG and TRD repertoires looked highly polyclonal with Gaussian CDR3 lengths.

The template was reverse-transcribed extracted RNA. Pooled V-gene forward primers with one constant-region reverse primer generated the CDR3 amplicons by multiplex PCR. TCRdb called clones anew from the multiplex PCR reads with CATT. This sample has tens of thousands of gamma-chain clones; approximately 14% occur once, and the top ten carry roughly 2%. Which antigens these TCRs recognize remains unknown. Sequenced: Vdelta1+ gamma-delta thymocytes from the thymus. Sample subset: FACS-sorted CD3+ TCRalphabeta- TCRVdelta1+ TCRVdelta2- thymocytes. Every receptor here comes from a child under two years old who had congenital heart surgery.

This clone was counted a few times. The rearrangement uses TRGV9 and TRGJ1 or TRGJ2. The length of the CDR3 is 11 residues. Trimming took 0 bases from V and 12 from J; bases not matched to a gene: 5. In germline, CDR1 is GITISATS, CDR2 ISYDGTV (reference sequence). The CDR3 here is CALWEVAGKLF. The CDR3 nucleotides are TGTGCCTTGTGGGAGGTGGCTGGGAAACTCTTT.

V gene TRGV4 combines with J gene TRGJ1 or TRGJ2. CDR1 is EGSTGY and CDR2 is YDSYTSSV in the germline V gene. The CDR3 consists of 14 residues. The junction had 5 bases not matched to a gene; V was cut back by 0 bases and J by 3 bases. DNA for the CDR3: TGTGCCACCTGGGATGGGACTATTTATTATAAGAAACTCTTT. It translates to CATWDGTIYYKKLF.

As for this clone: Given a much more abundant clone one base away, this may be a read error. Other DNA sequences within the sample encode an identical CDR3. V and J are TRGV8 and TRGJ1 or TRGJ2. The CDR3 contains 14 residues. The germline CDR1 and CDR2 sequences are VENAVY and YDSYNSRV. V gave up 3 bases and J gave up 0 bases; unmatched junction bases: 5. DNA of the CDR3: TGTGCCACCTGGGATTGCCCGAATTATTATAAGAAACTCTTT. It translates to CATWDCPNYYKKLF.

The chain is built from TRGV3 and TRGJP2. This CDR3 region has 16 residues. Losses at the gene ends were 1 base for V and 0 bases for J; bases not matched to a gene: 5. Germline V gene sequence: CDR1 VTNTFY, CDR2 YDVSTARD (reference sequence). CDR3 in amino acids: CATWDRPYSSDWIKTF. The CDR3 nucleotides are TGTGCCACCTGGGACAGACCTTATAGTAGTGATTGGATCAAGACGTTT.

This clone came up a few times. Just one base apart from a much larger clone, this may be a read error. The sample has other DNA sequences that encode this CDR3 too. This chain uses TRGV9 with TRGJ1 or TRGJ2. The V gene end was trimmed by 0 bases and the J gene end by 11 bases; junction bases not matched to a gene: 4. The CDR3 runs to 11 residues. CDR1 GITISATS and CDR2 ISYDGTV come from the germline V gene (reference sequence). CDR3 sequence: CALWEVREKLF. The CDR3, as DNA: TGTGCCTTGTGGGAGGTGCGCGAGAAACTCTTT.

A few counts support this clone. V is TRGV8 and J is TRGJP2. The CDR3 contains 15 residues. Looked up from germline, CDR1 is VENAVY and CDR2 is YDSYNSRV. V trimming: 1 base; J trimming: 0 bases; junction bases outside the gene matches: 2. CDR3 in amino acids: CATWDRYSSDWIKTF. DNA of the CDR3: TGTGCCACCTGGGATAGATATAGTAGTGATTGGATCAAGACGTTT.

A note on this clone: Relative to the germline gene, one junction end is altered; a read error may explain this. The rearrangement uses TRGV4 and TRGJ1 or TRGJ2. CDR1 and CDR2 (germline): EGSTGY, YDSYTSSV. This CDR3 is 10 amino acids long. DNA for the CDR3: TGTGCCACCTGGGATGGGCCCAGTGTCTTT. Residues: CATWDGPSVF.

This clone was observed a few times. The V gene is TRGV4, the J gene TRGJ1 or TRGJ2. This CDR3 is 13 amino acids long. The J segment lost 3 bases and the V segment lost 6 bases, leaving 8 bases of the junction unmatched. Germline V gives CDR1 EGSTGY, CDR2 YDSYTSSV. This CDR3 reads CATWNRVYYKKLF. The CDR3 DNA reads TGTGCCACCTGGAATCGAGTTTATTATAAGAAACTCTTT.

This clone came up a few times. This chain links TRGV9 with TRGJ1 or TRGJ2. V was clipped by 5 bases and J by 5 bases; unmatched bases: 9. This CDR3 region has 13 residues. Germline V gene lookup returns CDR1 GITISATS and CDR2 ISYDGTV (reference sequence). The CDR3 sequence is CALWVTKDYKKLF. The CDR3 DNA reads TGTGCCTTGTGGGTGACTAAGGATTATAAGAAACTCTTT.

This clone was detected only a few times. The chain has TRGV8 and TRGJP1. Germline trimming cut 3 bases from V and 0 bases from J; bases unmatched to any gene: 4. The germline CDR1 and CDR2 sequences are VENAVY and YDSYNSRV. The CDR3 runs 15 residues. CDR3 coding DNA: TGTGCCACCTGGGATCCTTATACCACTGGTTGGTTCAAGATATTT. Encoded protein: CATWDPYTTGWFKIF.

The gene calls are TRGV4 and TRGJ1 or TRGJ2. Germline CDR1 reads EGSTGY; CDR2 reads YDSYTSSV. With 0 bases clipped from V and 5 bases from J, the junction kept 13 bases outside the gene matches. CDR3 length: 16 amino acids. The CDR3 DNA sequence: TGTGCCACCTGGGATGGGCCGGACGTAATACATTATAAGAAACTCTTT. Amino acids: CATWDGPDVIHYKKLF.

This sequence joins TRGV9 and TRGJ1 or TRGJ2. The germline V gene has CDR1 GITISATS and CDR2 ISYDGTV (reference sequence). The CDR3 is 11 residues long. Trimming took 2 bases from V and 10 from J; bases not matched to a gene: 5. CDR3 DNA: TGTGCCTTGTGGGAGGATGTAAAGAAACTCTTT. Its protein is CALWEDVKKLF.

The chain employs TRGV8 and TRGJP1. Germline-derived CDR1 and CDR2 are VENAVY and YDSYNSRV. J was trimmed by 3 bases and V by 2 bases; bases with no gene match: 3. The CDR3 loop spans 14 amino acids. CDR3 amino acids: CATWDMATGWFKIF. For the CDR3, the DNA is TGTGCCACCTGGGATATGGCCACTGGTTGGTTCAAGATATTT.

The chain combines TRGV8 with TRGJP2. Germline assignment: CDR1 VENAVY and CDR2 YDSYNSRV. V dropped 3 bases and J dropped 6; count of bases not matched to a gene: 10. The CDR3 totals 15 residues. The CDR3 region has the DNA TGTGCCACCTGGGATGTTGCGGATGGTGATTGGATCAAGACGTTT. As protein: CATWDVADGDWIKTF.

V gene TRGV4 combines with J gene TRGJ1 or TRGJ2. Germline CDR1 is EGSTGY and CDR2 is YDSYTSSV. V was pared by 0 bases and J by 10 bases, with 12 bases of the junction left unmatched. CDR3 length: 14 residues. Written as DNA, the CDR3 is TGTGCCACCTGGGATGGGTACCCCCCAGGAAAGAAACTCTTT. It codes for CATWDGYPPGKKLF.

The V and J genes are TRGV8 and TRGJ1 or TRGJ2. The V gene's germline CDR1 is VENAVY and CDR2 YDSYNSRV. The ends lost 3 bases at V and 12 bases at J; junction bases unmatched: 11. The CDR3 runs 12 residues. The CDR3 sequence is CATWDGRWGKLF. The CDR3 nucleotides read TGTGCCACCTGGGATGGTCGGTGGGGGAAACTCTTT.

This clone appeared a few times. The genes are TRGV2 and TRGJP2. The germline CDR1 and CDR2 sequences are EGSNGY and YDSYNSKV. Trimming removed 0 bases from V and 10 bases from J; junction bases left unmatched: 5. The CDR3 totals 13 residues. The CDR3 sequence is CATWDGPVWIKTF. Here the CDR3 DNA reads TGTGCCACCTGGGACGGGCCCGTTTGGATCAAGACGTTT.

The chain joins TRGV4 to TRGJ1 or TRGJ2. The V gene's germline CDR1 is EGSTGY and CDR2 YDSYTSSV. This CDR3 spans 14 amino acids. The V gene end was trimmed by 5 bases and the J gene end by 0 bases; junction bases not matched to a gene: 7. The CDR3 region has the DNA TGTGCCACCTGGGGTTATTCGAATTATTATAAGAAACTCTTT. This sequence encodes CATWGYSNYYKKLF.

The V call is TRGV9, the J call TRGJ1 or TRGJ2. The V gene end was trimmed by 6 bases and the J gene end by 9 bases; junction bases not matched to a gene: 5. CDR1 is GITISATS, CDR2 ISYDGTV, per germline (reference sequence). This CDR3 has 10 residues. The chain's CDR3 is CALWTSKKLF. CDR3 DNA sequence: TGTGCCTTGTGGACCTCTAAGAAACTCTTT.

Concerning this clone: Other DNA sequences within the sample encode an identical CDR3. The J gene is TRGJ1 or TRGJ2, the V gene TRGV9. The V segment lost 2 bases and the J segment 8 bases; nucleotides outside the gene matches: 3. Germline V gene data show CDR1 as GITISATS and CDR2 as ISYDGTV (reference sequence). The CDR3 runs to 11 residues. The CDR3 DNA reads TGTGCCTTGTGGGAGGCTGATAAGAAACTCTTT. Residues: CALWEADKKLF.

This chain links TRGV8 with TRGJ1 or TRGJ2. Germline assignment: CDR1 VENAVY and CDR2 YDSYNSRV. The CDR3 sequence is 12 residues long. The trim removed 4 bases at V and 5 bases at J, leaving 5 bases unmatched. This CDR3 is CATWEGDYKKLF. The CDR3 coding sequence is TGTGCCACCTGGGAAGGGGATTATAAGAAACTCTTT.

Comment on this clone: One end of the junction does not line up with germline, which may come from a read error. The rearrangement uses TRGV5 and TRGJ1 or TRGJ2. Looked up from germline, CDR1 is VINAFY and CDR2 is YDVSNSKD. The CDR3 is 15 amino acids. CDR3 sequence (DNA): TGCGCCACCTGGGACAGAACGAACCATTATTATAAGAAACTCTTT. Encoded protein: CATWDRTNHYYKKLF.

The rearrangement links TRGV4 to TRGJP2. CDR3 length: 11 residues. In germline, CDR1 is EGSTGY, CDR2 YDSYTSSV. V shed 9 bases and J 8 bases; nucleotides not matched to a gene: 6. The CDR3 sequence: CATRGDWIKTF. DNA for the CDR3: TGTGCCACCCGGGGGGATTGGATCAAGACGTTT.

Concerning this clone itself: This sample includes further DNA sequences coding for the same CDR3. The genes are TRGV4 and TRGJ1 or TRGJ2. The junction had 2 bases not matched to a gene; V was cut back by 1 base and J by 11 bases. The germline V gene encodes CDR1 EGSTGY and CDR2 YDSYTSSV. CDR3 length: 10 residues. The CDR3 DNA reads as TGTGCCACCTGGGATGGAGAGAAACTCTTT. Residues: CATWDGEKLF.

As concerns this clone: Relative to the germline gene, one junction end is altered; a read error may explain this. The identical CDR3 is also encoded by other nucleotide sequences in the sample. The chain combines TRGV5 with TRGJ1 or TRGJ2. The CDR3 extends over 13 amino acids. Germline CDR1 and CDR2: VINAFY and YDVSNSKD. The CDR3 DNA reads TGTGCCACCTGGGACAGGCCAATGGATAAGAAACTCTTC. It translates to CATWDRPMDKKLF.

The rearrangement joins TRGV5 to TRGJ1 or TRGJ2. This CDR3 has 12 amino acids. CDR1 is VINAFY and CDR2 is YDVSNSKD in the germline V gene. V was clipped by 0 bases and J by 9 bases; unmatched bases: 5. The DNA of the CDR3 is TGTGCCACCTGGGACAGGCACCCTAAGAAACTCTTT. Residues: CATWDRHPKKLF.

The gene calls are TRGV8 and TRGJ1 or TRGJ2. J lost 3 bases, V lost 3 bases, and 8 bases had no gene match. The CDR3 consists of 14 residues. CDR1 and CDR2 from the germline V gene are VENAVY and YDSYNSRV. Here the CDR3 DNA reads TGTGCCACCTGGGATCGAGCCTTTTATTATAAGAAACTCTTT. Translating it yields CATWDRAFYYKKLF.

J is TRGJ1 or TRGJ2 and V is TRGV5. CDR3 length: 13 residues. Germline assignment: CDR1 VINAFY and CDR2 YDVSNSKD. The V segment lost 3 bases and the J segment 4 bases; nucleotides outside the gene matches: 6. For the CDR3, the DNA is TGTGCCACCTGGGACCCGTTCTATTATAAGAAACTCTTT. Translating it yields CATWDPFYYKKLF.

This clone has a handful of counts. This chain links TRGV1 with TRGJ1 or TRGJ2. TRGV1 is assigned to the ORF class and has an uncertain function. This CDR3 contains 16 residues. J gave up 4 bases and V 4 bases, and 16 bases lay outside the gene matches. CDR3 region: CATWENLHGSYYKKLF. The CDR3 DNA follows: TGTGCCACCTGGGAGAACCTCCACGGGTCCTATTATAAGAAACTCTTT.

The table lists this clone with a few counts. J is TRGJP2 and V is TRGV4. V shed 5 bases, J shed 5 bases, and the junction held 8 bases outside the gene matches. CDR1 EGSTGY and CDR2 YDSYTSSV come from the germline V gene. This CDR3 spans 14 amino acids. As DNA, the CDR3 is TGTGCCACCTGGGGGGATGGGAGTGATTGGATCAAGACGTTT. This translates into CATWGDGSDWIKTF.

The chain links TRGV3 to TRGJ1 or TRGJ2. V trimming: 2 bases; J trimming: 3 bases; junction bases outside the gene matches: 4. In germline, CDR1 is VTNTFY, CDR2 YDVSTARD (reference sequence). The CDR3 runs 13 residues. This CDR3 is CATWDKGYYKKLF. The CDR3 DNA reads TGTGCCACCTGGGACAAGGGTTATTATAAGAAACTCTTT.

The sample holds one count of this clone. The rearrangement joins TRGV2 to TRGJ1 or TRGJ2. The CDR3 runs to 17 residues. The germline V gene encodes CDR1 EGSNGY and CDR2 YDSYNSKV. J gave up 4 bases and V 0 bases, and 15 bases lay outside the gene matches. CDR3 protein: CATWDGPSHHGYYKKLF. Written as DNA, the CDR3 is TGTGCCACCTGGGACGGGCCAAGCCATCATGGATATTATAAGAAACTCTTT.